One and the same sample provided the 21 T cell receptor beta chains below, sequenced in a study of T-cell memory formation after mild COVID-19. From the 5' RACE reads, TCRdb called clonotypes with MiXCR, one entry per CDR3 protein. The sample shows a few hundred thousand distinct CDR3 sequences, over 13% of them seen only once. The sequencing sample was made of PBMCs or a T cell subset sorted from them (not recorded which). The receptors come from a man between 18 and 35 years old who had mild COVID-19 (a few samples of this study predate the infection). Cell type and time point are not known.

This clonotype was seen more than once but under ten times. The chain combines TRBV27 with TRBJ1-1; D ambiguous. This CDR3 is 13 amino acids long. Looked up from germline, CDR1 is MNHEY and CDR2 is SMNVEV (reference sequence). The germline V and J ends were trimmed by 2 bases and 1 base, with 5 bases remaining between them. The CDR3 sequence: CASSLRSNTEAFF. The DNA of the CDR3 is TGTGCCAGCAGTTTAAGGTCGAACACTGAAGCTTTCTTT.

The V call is TRBV7-9, the J call TRBJ2-3; tentative D call: TRBD2 (6 bases). The germline V gene has CDR1 SEHNR and CDR2 FQNEAQ (reference sequence). This CDR3 spans 13 amino acids. Between the trimmed V and J ends, which lost 4 bases and 5 bases, there was a span of 10 bases. The CDR3 sequence is CASSSGRGDTQYF. CDR3 DNA sequence: TGTGCCAGCAGCTCCGGGAGAGGAGATACGCAGTATTTT.

The chain is built from TRBV11-2 and TRBJ2-5; D tentatively fits TRBD1 or TRBD2 (5 bases each). CDR3 length: 13 residues. Looked up from germline, CDR1 is SGHAT and CDR2 is FQNNGV. Trimming cost V 2 bases and J 5 bases, with 9 bases left between them. The CDR3 DNA sequence: TGTGCCAGCAGCTTATGGGGCGGGGAGACCCAGTACTTC. The encoded protein is CASSLWGGETQYF.

The chain joins TRBV18 to TRBJ1-2; D remains unclear. The CDR3 is 14 residues long. The V gene's germline CDR1 is KGHSH and CDR2 LQKENI. Trimming removed 1 base at V and 8 bases at J, with 14 bases between. For the CDR3, the DNA is TGTGCCAGCTCACCACAACCCGGGGATCAAGGCTACACCTTC. This sequence encodes CASSPQPGDQGYTF.

This clonotype has at least ten counts. This rearrangement joins TRBV12-3 or TRBV12-4 to TRBJ2-5; TRBD2 agrees at 8 bases. The CDR3 loop spans 14 amino acids. The trim removed 7 bases at V and 6 bases at J, leaving 10 bases unmatched. CDR3 in DNA: TGTGCCAGCAAGTCGACTAGCGCCTGGCAGACCCAGTACTTC. This sequence encodes CASKSTSAWQTQYF.

V usage is TRBV7-9 and J usage is TRBJ2-3, with a weak D call TRBD2 (6 bases). Per the germline V gene, CDR1 is SEHNR and CDR2 is FQNEAQ (reference sequence). V shed 7 bases and J shed 2 bases, with 16 bases lying between them. The CDR3 spans 15 residues. CDR3 in DNA: TGTGCCAGCACCCGGGAGAGGGGAAACACAGATACGCAGTATTTT. Its protein product is CASTRERGNTDTQYF.

V usage is TRBV29-1 and J usage is TRBJ1-1, with D unresolved. V was shortened by 3 bases and J by 2 bases, with 13 bases between the two germline ends. The CDR3 extends over 14 amino acids. CDR1 SQVTM and CDR2 ANQGSEA come from the germline V gene. In DNA form, the CDR3 reads TGCAGCGTTGAGTCAGAACTACCAAACACTGAAGCTTTCTTT. It encodes CSVESELPNTEAFF.

This chain links TRBV7-2 with TRBJ2-5; TRBD2 matches at 8 bases. Germline loops: CDR1 SGHTA, CDR2 FQGNSA. V gave up 7 bases and J gave up 3 bases; unmatched junction bases: 7. There are 14 residues in the CDR3. The CDR3 sequence is CASIRAGVEETQYF. The CDR3 nucleotides are TGTGCCAGCATCAGAGCGGGAGTCGAAGAGACCCAGTACTTC.

V usage is TRBV7-9 and J usage is TRBJ1-6, with TRBD1 identical over 11 bases. V shed 5 bases and J 9 bases; nucleotides not matched to a gene: 6. The CDR3 has 15 amino acids. Germline V gene sequence: CDR1 SEHNR, CDR2 FQNEAQ (reference sequence). The CDR3 protein is CASSQRTGGPSPLHF. CDR3 coding DNA: TGTGCCAGCAGCCAGAGGACAGGGGGCCCTTCACCCCTCCACTTT.

The table lists this clonotype with a few counts. V and J are TRBV4-1 and TRBJ2-3; a possible D gene is TRBD2 (6 bases). The germline CDR1 and CDR2 sequences are MGHRA and YSYEKL. There are 17 residues in the CDR3. V was pared by 0 bases and J by 1 base, with 14 bases between. CDR3 sequence: CASSQDSGGKRTDTQYF. CDR3 DNA sequence: TGCGCCAGCAGCCAAGATTCCGGCGGGAAACGCACAGATACGCAGTATTTT.

This clonotype was detected ten times or more. The chain links TRBV20-1 to TRBJ1-1; D ambiguous. CDR1 is DFQATT and CDR2 is SNEGSKA in the germline V gene (reference sequence). Trimming pared 6 bases from V and 8 bases from J, leaving 16 bases between. CDR3 length: 12 residues. The CDR3 here is CSAPHSRSEAFF. The CDR3 nucleotides are TGCAGTGCCCCCCATTCTAGGTCGGAAGCTTTCTTT.

The genes are TRBV5-1 and TRBJ1-3; 7 bases fit TRBD1. The CDR3 length is 15 residues. V was clipped by 5 bases and J by 2 bases; unmatched bases: 7. Germline CDR1 reads SGHRS; CDR2 reads YFSETQ. CDR3 loop: CASRVSGQTGNTIYF. In DNA form, the CDR3 reads TGCGCCAGCAGGGTCTCGGGACAGACTGGAAACACCATATATTTT.

This clonotype was found a few times. The gene calls are TRBV5-1 and TRBJ1-1; no firm D call. The CDR3 is 15 amino acids. CDR1 is SGHRS, CDR2 YFSETQ, per germline. V gave up 4 bases and J gave up 0 bases, with 13 bases separating them. CDR3 in DNA: TGCGCCAGCAGCCCTATGGCGGTGATGAACACTGAAGCTTTCTTT. Encoded protein: CASSPMAVMNTEAFF.

This clonotype was counted between two and nine times. V usage is TRBV29-1 and J usage is TRBJ2-7; no clear D gene. The CDR3 is made up of 12 amino acids. The germline CDR1 and CDR2 sequences are SQVTM and ANQGSEA. The V and J ends lost 5 bases and 0 bases respectively, with 8 bases between them. The CDR3 region has the DNA TGCAGCGTTCGAAGCAGCTCCTACGAGCAGTACTTC. Residues: CSVRSSSYEQYF.

This clonotype occurred many times. DNA of the CDR3: TGTGCCAGCAGTCTGAAACAGGGGGCTCACCTCTACTACGAGCAGTACGTC. This sequence encodes CASSLKQGAHLYYEQYV. V and J are TRBV6-2 or TRBV6-3 and TRBJ2-7; 9 positions agree with TRBD1. CDR3 length equals 17 residues. Trimming removed 5 bases from V and 3 bases from J; junction bases left unmatched: 14. Germline CDR1 reads MNHEY; CDR2 reads SVGEGT.

This clonotype was found a few times. CDR3 sequence (DNA): TGTGCCAGCAGTTCCCCGGGGGACCCTAACTATGGCTACACCTTC. Protein sequence: CASSSPGDPNYGYTF. The chain links TRBV6-5 to TRBJ1-2; perhaps TRBD1 as D (5 bases). Germline CDR1 MNHEY, CDR2 SVGAGI. The CDR3 is 15 amino acids. V lost 4 bases, J lost 0 bases, and 12 bases lay in between.

The J gene is TRBJ2-2, the V gene TRBV4-3; 11 bases map to TRBD2. Germline V gene lookup returns CDR1 LGHNA and CDR2 YSLEER. The J segment lost 1 base and the V segment lost 0 bases, leaving 4 bases of the junction unmatched. The CDR3 has 18 amino acids. CDR3 nucleotides: TGCGCCAGCAGCCAAGATCTCGGACTAGCGGGGAACACCGGGGAGCTGTTTTTT. This codes for CASSQDLGLAGNTGELFF.

This chain's CDR3 is CATRGATNEKLFF. The CDR3 coding sequence is TGTGCCACCAGGGGGGCCACTAATGAAAAACTGTTTTTT. V usage is TRBV15 and J usage is TRBJ1-4; perhaps TRBD1 as D (6 bases). From germline, CDR1 is LNHNV and CDR2 YYDKDF (reference sequence). The CDR3 covers 13 residues. Deletions cut 6 bases from V and 2 bases from J, with 7 bases between. Drawing the rest from reference TRBV15 and TRBJ1-4, the complete variable domain is DAMVIQNPRYQVTQFGKPVTLSCSQTLNHNVMYWYQQKSSQAPKLLFHYYDKDFNNEADTPDNFQSRRPNTSFCFLDIRSPGLGDTAMYLCATRGATNEKLFFGSGTQLSVL.

This clonotype was counted ten times or more. This chain uses TRBV28 with TRBJ2-3; 7 nucleotides align to TRBD2. This CDR3 is 15 amino acids long. CDR1 and CDR2 (germline): MDHEN, SYDVKM. V dropped 5 bases and J dropped 6; count of bases not matched to a gene: 11. Here the CDR3 DNA reads TGTGCCAGCAGTACCTTGGGCGGGGGATCGGATACGCAGTATTTT. Its protein is CASSTLGGGSDTQYF.

The table lists this clonotype with many counts. The V call is TRBV4-2, the J call TRBJ1-3; D unclear. Germline-derived CDR1 and CDR2 are LGHNA and YNFKEQ. The CDR3 sequence is 16 residues long. V gave up 0 bases and J gave up 0 bases, with 9 bases separating them. CDR3: CASSQDPRVSGNTIYF. The CDR3 nucleotides read TGTGCCAGCAGCCAAGACCCGAGGGTCTCTGGAAACACCATATATTTT.

Only a few counts were recorded for this clonotype. This sequence joins TRBV12-5 and TRBJ2-5; no clear D gene. The germline CDR1 and CDR2 sequences are LGHNT and FRNRAP. CDR3 length: 15 amino acids. The germline V and J ends were trimmed by 5 bases and 0 bases, with 13 bases remaining between them. The CDR3 loop reads CASGKEFGYQETQYF. CDR3 coding DNA: TGTGCTAGTGGTAAAGAGTTTGGGTACCAAGAGACCCAGTACTTC.